This T cell receptor (beta chain) was documented in a study of CDR3 diversity in severe acne. From germline, CDR1 is SGDLS and CDR2 YYNGEE. This CDR3 has 14 residues. With V trimmed by 3 bases and J by 6 bases, 9 bases remained unmatched. One entry per CDR3 protein results from TCRdb running MiXCR on the PCR reads. The sample comprises more than 85,000 distinct CDR3 sequences, approximately 47% of which are singletons, and roughly 12% rests with the top ten. V and J are TRBV9 and TRBJ2-7; TRBD1 agrees at 7 bases. Sequenced sample: blood. This TCR derives from a male donor with acne. The CDR3 reads CASSADRDRPEQYF. For the CDR3, the DNA is TGTGCCAGCAGCGCTGACAGGGATCGTCCCGAGCAGTACTTC.